The 20 T cell receptor beta chains below come from one sample, sequenced in a study of T cells in localized non-small cell lung cancer. Sequencing was performed with immunoSEQ multiplex PCR; in TCRdb, only in-frame clones are kept and a portion is missing. The repertoire includes fewer than 35,000 clones, roughly 94% of them detected once, and around 0.77% sits in the top ten. Sequences were derived from peripheral blood, sampled before any cancer treatment. All receptors derive from a woman aged 35 to 70 with stage I lung adenocarcinoma.

The rearrangement links TRBV9 to TRBJ1-4; D is unclear. The CDR3 spans 12 residues. Looked up from germline, CDR1 is SGDLS and CDR2 is YYNGEE. V was pared by 5 bases and J by 6 bases, with 8 bases between. CDR3 coding DNA: TGTGCCAGCAGTGGGTATGATGAAAAACTGTTTTTT. Translating gives CASSGYDEKLFF.

The rearrangement links TRBV19 to TRBJ1-1; no clear D gene. Germline V gene sequence: CDR1 LNHDA, CDR2 SQIVND (reference sequence). The CDR3 runs 13 residues. V lost 2 bases and J lost 4, with 8 bases in between. CDR3 region: CASSIIGSTEAFF. CDR3 bases: TGTGCCAGTAGTATAATAGGGAGCACTGAAGCTTTCTTT.

Only one count was recorded for this clone. V usage is TRBV23-1 and J usage is TRBJ2-7, with 9 bases matching TRBD2. TRBV23-1 falls under the ORF class, with uncertain function. Trimming at V came to 4 bases and at J to 4 bases, leaving 11 bases not matched to a gene. The CDR3 covers 16 residues. The CDR3 coding sequence is TGCGCCAGCAGTCTTTTTAGCGGGAGAATGGGTTACGAGCAGTACTTC. Translated, it gives CASSLFSGRMGYEQYF.

A single count supports this clone. The gene calls are TRBV15 and TRBJ2-1, with TRBD2 matching over 11 bases. In germline, CDR1 is LNHNV, CDR2 YYDKDF (reference sequence). This CDR3 is 16 amino acids long. Unmatched junction bases numbered 1, after V lost 1 base and J lost 2 bases. Written as DNA, the CDR3 is TGTGCCACCAGCAGAGCTAGCGGGGGGACCTACAATGAGCAGTTCTTC. This gives the protein CATSRASGGTYNEQFF.

The chain employs TRBV6-6 and TRBJ2-3; 9 bases align to TRBD1. Per the germline V gene, CDR1 is MNHNY and CDR2 is SVGAGI (reference sequence). V dropped 8 bases and J dropped 4; count of bases not matched to a gene: 4. The CDR3 runs 13 residues. Here the CDR3 reads CASEGQGPDTQYF. The CDR3 nucleotides read TGTGCCAGCGAGGGACAGGGCCCAGATACGCAGTATTTT.

The chain uses TRBV5-1 and TRBJ2-1; 14 nucleotides line up with TRBD2. V gave up 0 bases and J gave up 0 bases; unmatched junction bases: 5. This CDR3 region has 19 residues. Germline loops: CDR1 SGHRS, CDR2 YFSETQ. CDR3 bases: TGCGCCAGCAGCTTGGCCGGGACTAGCGGGGGAGGCTCCTACAATGAGCAGTTCTTC. The encoded protein is CASSLAGTSGGGSYNEQFF.

This chain connects TRBV5-5 to TRBJ1-4; no clear D gene. V shed 4 bases and J shed 6 bases, with 7 bases lying between them. The CDR3 runs to 12 residues. Germline CDR1 and CDR2: SGHKS and YYEKEE (reference sequence). Here the CDR3 DNA reads TGTGCCAGCAGCCCCCAGGATGAAAAACTGTTTTTT. Residues: CASSPQDEKLFF.

This sequence joins TRBV6-4 and TRBJ1-6; 7 bases are a match to TRBD1. Germline CDR1 reads MRHNA; CDR2 reads SNTAGT. CDR3 size: 15 residues. With V trimmed by 4 bases and J by 5 bases, 5 bases remained unmatched. Written as DNA, the CDR3 is TGTGCCAGCAGTGCCCCAGGGGGACATAATTCACCCCTCCACTTT. Its protein product is CASSAPGGHNSPLHF.

This sequence joins TRBV19 and TRBJ2-3, with D maybe TRBD2 (5 bases). CDR1 LNHDA and CDR2 SQIVND come from the germline V gene (reference sequence). V was shortened by 2 bases and J by 6 bases, with 9 bases between the two germline ends. This CDR3 spans 13 amino acids. The CDR3 coding sequence is TGTGCCAGTAGTATAAAGCCGGGGGATACGCAGTATTTT. Translated, it gives CASSIKPGDTQYF. The full variable domain, rest sourced from reference TRBV19 and TRBJ2-3, is DGGITQSPKYLFRKEGQNVTLSCEQNLNHDAMYWYRQDPGQGLRLIYYSQIVNDFQKGDIAEGYSVSREKKESFPLTVTSAQKNPTAFYLCASSIKPGDTQYFGPGTRLTVL.

The chain recombines TRBV9 with TRBJ2-1; D not certain. The CDR3 covers 16 residues. Germline assignment: CDR1 SGDLS and CDR2 YYNGEE. V was cut by 0 bases and J by 4 bases, with 14 bases left in between. In DNA form, the CDR3 reads TGTGCCAGCAGCGTAGCCGGCGCGGCGAGGTACAATGAGCAGTTCTTC. Protein product: CASSVAGAARYNEQFF.

The gene calls are TRBV9 and TRBJ2-5, with a possible D match to TRBD2 (5 bases). The length of the CDR3 is 12 residues. The V and J ends lost 4 bases and 5 bases respectively, with 9 bases between them. From germline, CDR1 is SGDLS and CDR2 YYNGEE. The CDR3 here is CASSPSGETQYF. The CDR3 nucleotides read TGTGCCAGCAGCCCTTCGGGGGAGACCCAGTACTTC. Full variable domain (remainder filled in from reference TRBV9 and TRBJ2-5): DSGVTQTPKHLITATGQRVTLRCSPRSGDLSVYWYQQSLDQGLQFLIQYYNGEERAKGNILERFSAQQFPDLHSELNLSSLELGDSALYFCASSPSGETQYFGPGTRLLVL.

J is TRBJ1-1 and V is TRBV15, with 7 bases fitting TRBD1. The CDR3 consists of 15 residues. The V and J ends lost 1 base and 3 bases, in that order; junction bases with no gene match: 5. Germline-derived CDR1 and CDR2 are LNHNV and YYDKDF (reference sequence). The CDR3 loop reads CATSRVRTGHTEAFF. The CDR3 region has the DNA TGTGCCACCAGCAGAGTCAGGACAGGTCACACTGAAGCTTTCTTT.

V and J are TRBV5-6 and TRBJ1-5, with a possible D match to TRBD1 (6 bases). The CDR3 length is 14 residues. V lost 4 bases, J lost 5 bases, and 13 bases lay in between. Per germline, CDR1 SGHDT and CDR2 YYEEEE. CDR3 DNA: TGTGCCAGCAGCCGGAAACAGGGATATCAGCCCCAGCATTTT. Residues: CASSRKQGYQPQHF.

This clone was seen a single time. The V gene is TRBV11-2, the J gene TRBJ1-2; D not resolved. Trimming cost V 4 bases and J 2 bases, with 11 bases left between them. The length of the CDR3 is 14 residues. Germline-derived CDR1 and CDR2 are SGHAT and FQNNGV. The CDR3 DNA follows: TGTGCCAGCAGCTCCCCTCGGCGAAACTATGGCTACACCTTC. Its protein product is CASSSPRRNYGYTF.

This clone was seen a few times. The chain couples TRBV28 to TRBJ1-1; maybe TRBD1 (5 bases). The CDR3 has 13 amino acids. CDR1 is MDHEN, CDR2 SYDVKM, per germline. Trimming cost V 6 bases and J 10 bases, with 18 bases left between them. The CDR3 DNA sequence: TGTGCCAGCAGGTTACGGGGACCAGGTAGAGCTTTCTTT. Protein sequence: CASRLRGPGRAFF.

The chain links TRBV19 to TRBJ1-1; no clear D gene. V was pared by 1 base and J by 3 bases, with 12 bases between. The CDR3 covers 15 residues. Per germline, CDR1 LNHDA and CDR2 SQIVND (reference sequence). The chain's CDR3 is CASSIAGLSDTEAFF. The CDR3, as DNA: TGTGCCAGTAGTATAGCGGGGTTGTCGGACACTGAAGCTTTCTTT.

The rearrangement links TRBV7-2 to TRBJ2-1; D is undetermined. Looked up from germline, CDR1 is SGHTA and CDR2 is FQGNSA. This CDR3 spans 14 amino acids. With 5 bases removed from V and 5 bases from J, the gap between germline ends came to 13 bases. The CDR3, as DNA: TGTGCCAGCAGCCCGGATTGGGGTGACAATGAGCAGTTCTTC. It yields the protein CASSPDWGDNEQFF.

Written as DNA, the CDR3 is TGTGCCAGCAGTTTTCGGGGCGAGCAGTACTTC. As protein: CASSFRGEQYF. The V call is TRBV28, the J call TRBJ2-7; a weak D match, TRBD2 (5 bases). The CDR3 is 11 amino acids. CDR1 and CDR2 (germline): MDHEN, SYDVKM. Trimming removed 3 bases at V and 6 bases at J, with 6 bases between.

The rearrangement joins TRBV14 to TRBJ2-5; D is possibly TRBD1 or TRBD2 (5 bases each). Looked up from germline, CDR1 is SGHDN and CDR2 is FVKESK. V was trimmed by 5 bases and J by 4 bases, leaving 20 bases between them. The CDR3 contains 16 residues. As DNA, the CDR3 is TGTGCCAGCAGCACCGGGACCCAATGGCACCGAGAGACCCAGTACTTC. Its translation is CASSTGTQWHRETQYF.

The rearrangement joins TRBV18 to TRBJ2-1, with 9 positions matching TRBD1. The CDR3 spans 13 residues. The junction had 2 bases not matched to a gene; V was cut back by 5 bases and J by 6 bases. The germline V gene encodes CDR1 KGHSH and CDR2 LQKENI. Here the CDR3 reads CASSRTGANEQFF. In nucleotides, the CDR3 is TGTGCCAGCTCAAGGACAGGGGCCAATGAGCAGTTCTTC.